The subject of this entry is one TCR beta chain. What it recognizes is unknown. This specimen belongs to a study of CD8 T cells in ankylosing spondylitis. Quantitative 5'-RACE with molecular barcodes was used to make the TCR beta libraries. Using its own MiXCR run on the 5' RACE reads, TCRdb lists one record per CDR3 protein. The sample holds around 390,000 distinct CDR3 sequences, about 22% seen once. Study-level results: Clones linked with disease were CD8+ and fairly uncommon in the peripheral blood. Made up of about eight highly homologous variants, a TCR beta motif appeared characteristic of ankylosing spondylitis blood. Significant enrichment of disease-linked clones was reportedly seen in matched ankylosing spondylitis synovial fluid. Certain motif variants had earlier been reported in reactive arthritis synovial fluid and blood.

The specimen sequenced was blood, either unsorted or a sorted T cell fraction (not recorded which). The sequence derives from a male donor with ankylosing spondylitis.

The CDR3 loop is CATSRDQLIGELFF. CDR3 coding DNA: TGTGCCACCAGCAGAGATCAGTTGATCGGGGAGCTGTTTTTT. V and J are TRBV15 and TRBJ2-2; D unresolved. This CDR3 is built from 14 residues. The germline gives CDR1 LNHNV, CDR2 YYDKDF (reference sequence). Trimming took off 0 bases at V and 7 bases at J, with 9 bases between the two ends.